This entry features one T cell receptor (beta chain) sequence. Its cognate antigen is unknown. The sample is drawn from a study of T cell repertoires in cytomegalovirus infection. Points from the study as a whole: Summed frequency of shared TCR beta families picked out CMV carriers who also had the relevant HLA.

The germline gives CDR1 SEHNR, CDR2 FQNEAQ (reference sequence). Deletions cut 5 bases from V and 7 bases from J, with 9 bases between. This CDR3 contains 13 residues. TCRdb reanalysed the reads using MiXCR and keeps one entry per CDR3 protein. The data show around 450,000 distinct CDR3 sequences, roughly 30% seen once. The gene calls are TRBV7-9 and TRBJ1-6, with D hard to call. This clonotype was obtained from a human donor in good health (CMV status not recorded). Some clones in this sample may be carry-over from other donors' samples. Material: PBMCs. The CDR3 spells CASSPHPNSPLHF. For the CDR3, the DNA is TGTGCCAGCAGCCCACACCCGAATTCACCCCTCCACTTT.